The 29 T cell receptor beta chains given below trace back to one sample, sequenced in a study of T cell responses to AZD1222 COVID-19 vaccine. Only in-frame clones appear in the TCRdb table, and some are missing; sequencing was by immunoSEQ multiplex PCR. The sample has some 190,000 clones, about 92% seen once. The sample here was peripheral blood, taken on day 0 of AZD1222 vaccination. The receptors stem from an adult in good health.

This sequence joins TRBV5-1 and TRBJ2-7; 7 bases align to TRBD1. The CDR3 extends over 13 amino acids. Germline CDR1 reads SGHRS; CDR2 reads YFSETQ. The junction had 5 bases not matched to a gene; V was cut back by 2 bases and J by 6 bases. CDR3 sequence (DNA): TGCGCCAGCAGCTTTGGGACAGAAGGCGAGCAGTACTTC. This encodes CASSFGTEGEQYF.

The rearrangement joins TRBV6-5 to TRBJ1-4, with 8 nucleotides matching TRBD1. Germline V gene sequence: CDR1 MNHEY, CDR2 SVGAGI. This CDR3 spans 14 amino acids. The J segment lost 2 bases and the V segment lost 6 bases, leaving 2 bases of the junction unmatched. CDR3 in DNA: TGTGCCAGCAGGTACAGGGGGACTAATGAAAAACTGTTTTTT. Amino acid sequence: CASRYRGTNEKLFF.

The J gene is TRBJ1-1, the V gene TRBV14; D gene uncertain. Germline-derived CDR1 and CDR2 are SGHDN and FVKESK. The CDR3 consists of 12 residues. V shed 1 base and J shed 9 bases, with 9 bases lying between them. The CDR3 protein is CASSQGTVQAFF. As DNA, the CDR3 is TGTGCCAGCAGCCAAGGAACGGTACAAGCTTTCTTT.

The V call is TRBV29-1, the J call TRBJ1-2, with D possibly matching TRBD1 (5 bases). The CDR3 length is 11 residues. The V end lost 6 bases, the J end lost 7 bases, and 12 bases lay between the germline ends. Germline V gene data show CDR1 as SQVTM and CDR2 as ANQGSEA. The CDR3 spells CSVGGDSGYTF. In nucleotides, the CDR3 is TGCAGCGTCGGAGGGGATAGTGGCTACACCTTC.

The CDR3 sequence: CASSFPDPNYGYTF. CDR3 DNA sequence: TGTGCCAGCAGTTTCCCGGATCCTAACTATGGCTACACCTTC. This chain joins TRBV6-5 and TRBJ1-2; D is undetermined. Trimming removed 4 bases from V and 0 bases from J, with 9 bases in between. CDR1 is MNHEY and CDR2 is SVGAGI in the germline V gene. The CDR3 is 14 residues long.

The chain couples TRBV18 to TRBJ2-3; D call uncertain. Per germline, CDR1 KGHSH and CDR2 LQKENI. Deletions cut 2 bases from V and 0 bases from J, with 12 bases between. The CDR3 sequence is 16 residues long. DNA of the CDR3: TGTGCCAGCTCACCAAGTCTCCGGCCTAGCACAGATACGCAGTATTTT. Its protein product is CASSPSLRPSTDTQYF.

This chain links TRBV28 with TRBJ1-5; D gene unclear. Trimming took 5 bases from V and 7 from J, leaving 12 bases between them. CDR1 is MDHEN and CDR2 is SYDVKM in the germline V gene. The CDR3 covers 13 residues. In DNA form, the CDR3 reads TGTGCCAGCAGTCCCGGGTCCGGGCAGCCCCAGCATTTT. Protein: CASSPGSGQPQHF. The full variable domain, rest sourced from reference TRBV28 and TRBJ1-5, is DVKVTQSSRYLVKRTGEKVFLECVQDMDHENMFWYRQDPGLGLRLIYFSYDVKMKEKGDIPEGYSVSREKKERFSLILESASTNQTSMYLCASSPGSGQPQHFGDGTRLSIL.

The rearrangement links TRBV3-1 (or the pseudogene TRBV3-2) to TRBJ2-3, with TRBD2 matching over 13 bases. The CDR3 length is 19 residues. CDR1 is LGHDT and CDR2 is YNNKEL in the germline V gene (reference sequence). J gave up 0 bases and V 4 bases, and 10 bases lay outside the gene matches. The CDR3 region has the DNA TGTGCCAGCAGCCGAAGACTAGCGGGGGGAAGCACTAGCACAGATACGCAGTATTTT. It encodes CASSRRLAGGSTSTDTQYF.

The chain joins TRBV14 to TRBJ2-7, with 8 positions matching TRBD2. The germline gives CDR1 SGHDN, CDR2 FVKESK. The CDR3 is 15 amino acids. Losses at the gene ends were 1 base for V and 1 base for J; bases not matched to a gene: 3. DNA of the CDR3: TGTGCCAGCAGCCAAGCGGGGGGGCCTTCCTACGAGCAGTACTTC. It codes for CASSQAGGPSYEQYF. The full variable domain, rest sourced from reference TRBV14 and TRBJ2-7, is EAGVTQFPSHSVIEKGQTVTLRCDPISGHDNLYWYRRVMGKEIKFLLHFVKESKQDESGMPNNRFLAERTGGTYSTLKVQPAELEDSGVYFCASSQAGGPSYEQYFGPGTRLTVT.

The J gene is TRBJ2-7, the V gene TRBV28; TRBD1 aligns across 7 bases. CDR3 size: 16 residues. Looked up from germline, CDR1 is MDHEN and CDR2 is SYDVKM. Trimming at V came to 9 bases and at J to 3 bases, leaving 17 bases not matched to a gene. Written as DNA, the CDR3 is TGTGCCAGTCCTCCCACCTTTGACAGGGTTGTCTACGAGCAGTACTTC. Protein product: CASPPTFDRVVYEQYF.

DNA of the CDR3: TGTGCCTGGAGTGTACTGACAGGGGTCAATCAGCCCCAGCATTTT. As protein: CAWSVLTGVNQPQHF. J is TRBJ1-5 and V is TRBV30; 8 positions match TRBD1. V dropped 0 bases and J dropped 3; count of bases not matched to a gene: 4. The CDR3 runs to 15 residues. Germline V CDR1 and CDR2: GTSNPN, SVGIG (reference sequence). Looking up the rest from reference TRBV30 and TRBJ1-5 gives the full variable domain: SQTIHQWPATLVQPVGSPLSLECTVEGTSNPNLYWYRQAAGRGLQLLFYSVGIGQISSEVPQNLSASRPQDRQFILSSKKLLLSDSGFYLCAWSVLTGVNQPQHFGDGTRLSIL.

This chain uses TRBV19 with TRBJ1-2; D call uncertain. The ends were cut back, 6 bases at V and 8 bases at J, with 13 bases in the middle. The CDR3 has 12 residues. Germline CDR1 and CDR2: LNHDA and SQIVND (reference sequence). The DNA of the CDR3 is TGTGCCAGTAGGGAAGCCGGGAGGGGCTACACCTTC. Protein sequence: CASREAGRGYTF.

The gene calls are TRBV28 and TRBJ2-1; 16 bases map to TRBD2. Germline CDR1 is MDHEN and CDR2 is SYDVKM. The V gene end was trimmed by 8 bases and the J gene end by 7 bases; junction bases not matched to a gene: 17. The CDR3 is 19 residues long. CDR3 amino acids: CASLPSGLAGGRVTNEQFF. The CDR3 nucleotides read TGTGCCAGCCTTCCTTCGGGACTAGCGGGGGGGCGGGTGACAAATGAGCAGTTCTTC.

The V call is TRBV27, the J call TRBJ1-2, with 11 bases lining up with TRBD1. Germline V lookup: CDR1 MNHEY, CDR2 SMNVEV (reference sequence). The CDR3 runs 18 residues. With 5 bases clipped from V and 2 bases from J, the junction kept 13 bases outside the gene matches. This chain's CDR3 is CASSSSKARDRGNYGYTF. Written as DNA, the CDR3 is TGTGCCAGCAGTAGCAGCAAAGCCCGGGACAGGGGGAACTATGGCTACACCTTC.

The rearrangement links TRBV7-2 to TRBJ2-7; D possibly matches TRBD1 or TRBD2 (5 bases each). Germline assignment: CDR1 SGHTA and CDR2 FQGNSA. With 4 bases removed from V and 1 base from J, the gap between germline ends came to 11 bases. The CDR3 loop spans 14 amino acids. Here the CDR3 DNA reads TGTGCCAGCAGCTCCCGGGACGGTTCCTACGAGCAGTACTTC. Protein sequence: CASSSRDGSYEQYF.

The chain combines TRBV5-4 with TRBJ1-4, with 8 bases matching TRBD1. CDR1 is SGHNT and CDR2 is YYREEE in the germline V gene (reference sequence). Trimming cost V 0 bases and J 8 bases; bases outside gene matches: 12. The CDR3 loop spans 17 amino acids. CDR3 protein: CASSLAAGRGRGEKLFF. The CDR3 bases are TGTGCCAGCAGCTTGGCGGCGGGCAGGGGGCGAGGGGAAAAACTGTTTTTT.

This chain connects TRBV3-1 (or the pseudogene TRBV3-2) to TRBJ1-1; the match to TRBD1 covers 8 bases. V shed 5 bases, J shed 6 bases, and the junction held 2 bases outside the gene matches. Per germline, CDR1 LGHDT and CDR2 YNNKEL (reference sequence). The CDR3 contains 12 residues. Here the CDR3 reads CASSGQGPEAFF. In DNA, the CDR3 is TGTGCCAGCAGCGGACAGGGCCCTGAAGCTTTCTTT.

The V and J genes are TRBV29-1 and TRBJ2-7; maybe TRBD1 (6 bases). Per the germline V gene, CDR1 is SQVTM and CDR2 is ANQGSEA. CDR3 size: 13 residues. Trimming shortened V by 0 bases and J by 4 bases, and 10 bases separated the two germline ends. The chain's CDR3 is CSVEDKGGYEQYF. In DNA, the CDR3 is TGCAGCGTTGAAGATAAAGGGGGTTACGAGCAGTACTTC.

The V and J genes are TRBV2 and TRBJ1-5; the D gene is possibly TRBD1 (5 bases). Trimming took off 7 bases at V and 2 bases at J, with 12 bases between the two ends. CDR3 length: 14 amino acids. Germline V lookup: CDR1 SNHLY, CDR2 FYNNEI. CDR3 in amino acids: CASTWDGGNQPQHF. CDR3 in DNA: TGTGCCAGCACCTGGGACGGGGGCAATCAGCCCCAGCATTTT. Combining the CDR3 with reference TRBV2 and TRBJ1-5 gives the whole variable domain EPEVTQTPSHQVTQMGQEVILRCVPISNHLYFYWYRQILGQKVEFLVSFYNNEISEKSEIFDDQFSVERPDGSNFTLKIRSTKLEDSAMYFCASTWDGGNQPQHFGDGTRLSIL.

This chain connects TRBV2 to TRBJ1-1, with unresolved D. The CDR3 is 13 amino acids. Looked up from germline, CDR1 is SNHLY and CDR2 is FYNNEI. V was clipped by 6 bases and J by 1 base, with 9 bases between them. Written as DNA, the CDR3 is TGTGCCAGCAGAGCAGACCGGAACACTGAAGCTTTCTTT. This translates into CASRADRNTEAFF.

V is TRBV14 and J is TRBJ1-1; 7 nucleotides agree with TRBD1. The CDR3 totals 12 residues. V lost 4 bases, J lost 14 bases, and 10 bases stayed unmatched. Looked up from germline, CDR1 is SGHDN and CDR2 is FVKESK. CDR3 coding DNA: TGTGCCAGCAGCCCCTATCAGACAGGGCGATTCTTT. This codes for CASSPYQTGRFF.

CDR3 in amino acids: CASSSGRAYNQPQHF. In DNA, the CDR3 is TGTGCCAGTAGTTCTGGCAGGGCCTACAATCAGCCCCAGCATTTT. The rearrangement uses TRBV19 and TRBJ1-5; maybe TRBD1 (5 bases). This CDR3 contains 15 residues. V was cut by 5 bases and J by 3 bases, with 14 bases left in between. From germline, CDR1 is LNHDA and CDR2 SQIVND (reference sequence).

Points on this clone: This sample also contains other DNA sequences that code for the same CDR3. The V call is TRBV6-5, the J call TRBJ1-2; D is possibly TRBD1 (5 bases). This CDR3 has 14 amino acids. Germline V gives CDR1 MNHEY, CDR2 SVGAGI. V gave up 2 bases and J gave up 4 bases, with 11 bases separating them. For the CDR3, the DNA is TGTGCCAGCAGTTACGTAGCCGGGGGCTATGGCTACACCTTC. Translating gives CASSYVAGGYGYTF.

The gene calls are TRBV23-1 and TRBJ2-3, with TRBD1 matching over 9 bases. TRBV23-1 is an ORF; its function is uncertain. This CDR3 has 18 amino acids. V gave up 9 bases and J gave up 1 base; unmatched junction bases: 17. The CDR3 region is CARPGTGPLWVGTDTQYF. CDR3 sequence (DNA): TGCGCCAGACCCGGGACAGGGCCCCTTTGGGTCGGCACAGATACGCAGTATTTT.

The V call is TRBV5-4, the J call TRBJ2-7, with TRBD2 matching 8 bases. The CDR3 sequence is 14 residues long. J gave up 5 bases and V 4 bases, and 8 bases lay outside the gene matches. CDR1 and CDR2 from the germline V gene are SGHNT and YYREEE (reference sequence). The chain's CDR3 is CASSPGTSRHEQYF. CDR3 DNA: TGTGCCAGCAGCCCGGGGACTAGTCGACACGAGCAGTACTTC. Full variable domain (missing parts from reference TRBV5-4 and TRBJ2-7): ETGVTQSPTHLIKTRGQQVTLRCSSQSGHNTVSWYQQALGQGPQFIFQYYREEENGRGNFPPRFSGLQFPNYSSELNVNALELDDSALYLCASSPGTSRHEQYFGPGTRLTVT.

The V gene is TRBV7-7, the J gene TRBJ2-1; TRBD1 might be the D (5 bases). The germline V gene encodes CDR1 SSHAT and CDR2 FNYEAQ (reference sequence). This CDR3 has 15 amino acids. V lost 5 bases and J 2 bases, leaving 13 bases between the germline ends. CDR3 in DNA: TGTGCCAGCAGCGAACGATCGACAGCCTACAATGAGCAGTTCTTC. Translation gives CASSERSTAYNEQFF.

The gene calls are TRBV5-1 and TRBJ2-7, with D possibly TRBD1 on 5 matching bases. V was clipped by 0 bases and J by 0 bases, with 10 bases between them. Germline values: CDR1 SGHRS, CDR2 YFSETQ. The CDR3 is made up of 15 amino acids. The CDR3 sequence: CASSLGQGTSYEQYF. In nucleotides, the CDR3 is TGCGCCAGCAGCTTGGGGCAGGGAACCTCCTACGAGCAGTACTTC. The whole variable domain, filled in from reference TRBV5-1 and TRBJ2-7, reads KAGVTQTPRYLIKTRGQQVTLSCSPISGHRSVSWYQQTPGQGLQFLFEYFSETQRNKGNFPGRFSGRQFSNSRSEMNVSTLELGDSALYLCASSLGQGTSYEQYFGPGTRLTVT.

The chain joins TRBV6-5 to TRBJ2-1, with D maybe TRBD2 (5 bases). V dropped 6 bases and J dropped 10 bases, with 10 bases sitting between them. This CDR3 spans 11 amino acids. CDR1 and CDR2 from the germline V gene are MNHEY and SVGAGI. This CDR3 is CASRESGEQFF. The CDR3 DNA sequence: TGTGCCAGCAGGGAGAGCGGAGAGCAGTTCTTC.

This sequence joins TRBV7-2 and TRBJ1-1; D perhaps matches TRBD1 (5 bases). Between the trimmed V and J ends, which lost 6 bases and 8 bases, there was a span of 16 bases. Looked up from germline, CDR1 is SGHTA and CDR2 is FQGNSA. The CDR3 spans 13 residues. In DNA, the CDR3 is TGTGCCAGCAGTCCTGGCCTGGGACCCGAAGCTTTCTTT. This gives the protein CASSPGLGPEAFF.